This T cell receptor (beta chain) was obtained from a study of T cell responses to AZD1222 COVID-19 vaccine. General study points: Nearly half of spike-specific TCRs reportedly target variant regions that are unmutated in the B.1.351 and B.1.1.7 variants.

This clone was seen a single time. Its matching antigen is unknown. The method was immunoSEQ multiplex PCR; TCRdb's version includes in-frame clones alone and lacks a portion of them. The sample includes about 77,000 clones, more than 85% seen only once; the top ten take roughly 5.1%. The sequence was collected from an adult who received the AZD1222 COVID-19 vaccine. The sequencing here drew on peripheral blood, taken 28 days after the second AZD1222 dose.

In nucleotides, the CDR3 is TGTGCCAGCAGCTTAGGAATATGGACTAGCGGGAGCTCGGAGCAGTTCTTC. Its translation is CASSLGIWTSGSSEQFF. The chain combines TRBV7-6 with TRBJ2-1; 13 nucleotides align to TRBD2. The ends lost 1 base at V and 10 bases at J; junction bases unmatched: 10. The CDR3 is 17 residues long. Germline loops: CDR1 SGHVS, CDR2 FNYEAQ.